Here is one T cell receptor beta chain with its context. The target antigen is unknown. The data derive from a study of blood T cells in healthy people across ages. General study results and limits: Donors of long life had a larger count of naive CD4+ cells and greater diversity than aged donors. In older individuals, TCR beta diversity per million T cells was lower, falling roughly linearly with age.

Sample-barcoded 5' priming and a J-beta primer mix drove a second PCR of about 6 to 12 cycles. TCRdb independently ran MiXCR on the 5' RACE reads; one entry per CDR3 protein. Among about 1,000,000 distinct CDR3 sequences listed, more than 40% were seen once. The CDR3 covers 15 residues. Trimming at V came to 7 bases and at J to 4 bases, leaving 9 bases not matched to a gene. Sequenced: blood. This chain connects TRBV12-3 or TRBV12-4 to TRBJ2-3; 9 bases agree with TRBD2. The origin of this receptor is a woman aged 55-69 years in good health. The chain's CDR3 is CASTETSGCADTQYF. CDR3 bases: TGTGCCAGCACTGAGACTAGCGGATGCGCAGATACGCAGTATTTT.